This entry lists 31 T cell receptor beta chains sequenced from one sample in a study of T cell changes during pregnancy in multiple sclerosis. Sequencing used immunoSEQ multiplex PCR; TCRdb keeps in-frame clones, though not all of them. The repertoire has around 74,000 clones, about nine tenths of them found once; the top ten carry around 3%. Specimen: peripheral blood, collected before pregnancy. The source is a female donor with multiple sclerosis, enrolled in a pregnancy study.

The chain recombines TRBV18 with TRBJ1-1; 9 bases line up with TRBD1. The length of the CDR3 is 15 residues. The germline V gene has CDR1 KGHSH and CDR2 LQKENI. V lost 3 bases, J lost 4 bases, and 6 bases stayed unmatched. In nucleotides, the CDR3 is TGTGCCAGCTCACCGGGACAGGGACGGGTCACTGAAGCTTTCTTT. It specifies CASSPGQGRVTEAFF.

The rearrangement links TRBV5-6 to TRBJ1-2; 7 nucleotides line up with TRBD1. The CDR3 sequence is 16 residues long. V shed 5 bases, J shed 4 bases, and the junction held 14 bases outside the gene matches. Germline CDR1 SGHDT, CDR2 YYEEEE. CDR3 sequence: CASSKRAEGALYGYTF. The CDR3 DNA reads as TGTGCCAGCAGTAAAAGGGCGGAGGGGGCACTCTATGGCTACACCTTC.

This clone was counted a single time. The CDR3 spells CASSFDRGYQPQHF. In nucleotides, the CDR3 is TGTGCCAGCTCATTCGACAGGGGGTATCAGCCCCAGCATTTT. The chain couples TRBV18 to TRBJ1-5; 9 bases fit TRBD1. J gave up 5 bases and V 5 bases, and 4 bases lay outside the gene matches. Germline CDR1 is KGHSH and CDR2 is LQKENI. The CDR3 is 14 amino acids.

This chain joins TRBV28 and TRBJ1-1; D call uncertain. CDR1 is MDHEN and CDR2 is SYDVKM in the germline V gene. Trimming left V 2 bases short and J 7 bases short, with 5 bases between. CDR3 length: 11 residues. The DNA for the CDR3 is TGTGCCAGCAGTTTAGGGCTTGAAGCTTTCTTT. Residues: CASSLGLEAFF.

The chain recombines TRBV5-1 with TRBJ2-7, with TRBD1 identical over 9 bases. Germline loops: CDR1 SGHRS, CDR2 YFSETQ. The J segment lost 2 bases and the V segment lost 2 bases, leaving 5 bases of the junction unmatched. The CDR3 runs 15 residues. The CDR3 sequence is CASSLQGQGPYEQYF. The CDR3 nucleotides are TGCGCCAGCAGCTTACAGGGACAGGGTCCCTACGAGCAGTACTTC.

This chain uses TRBV27 with TRBJ1-2, with a possible D match to TRBD1 (5 bases). V lost 4 bases and J 8 bases, leaving 11 bases between the germline ends. This CDR3 has 12 residues. CDR1 is MNHEY and CDR2 is SMNVEV in the germline V gene (reference sequence). CDR3 sequence: CASSSQGWGYTF. CDR3 nucleotide sequence: TGTGCCAGCAGTTCGCAGGGTTGGGGCTACACCTTC.

The chain joins TRBV5-8 to TRBJ2-7; 9 bases agree with TRBD1. The V gene end was trimmed by 4 bases and the J gene end by 2 bases; junction bases not matched to a gene: 4. The length of the CDR3 is 14 residues. The germline gives CDR1 SGHTS, CDR2 YDEGEE. CDR3 residues: CASSPRQGAYEQYF. The CDR3 DNA sequence: TGTGCCAGCAGCCCTCGACAGGGGGCCTACGAGCAGTACTTC.

This sequence joins TRBV10-2 and TRBJ1-1; D possibly corresponds to TRBD1 (5 bases). Trimming took 8 bases from V and 5 from J, leaving 9 bases between them. CDR1 is WSHSY and CDR2 is SAAADI in the germline V gene. The CDR3 extends over 11 amino acids. CDR3 DNA: TGCGCCAGCCTGGGGGGAACTGAAGCTTTCTTT. It yields the protein CASLGGTEAFF.

The chain has TRBV25-1 and TRBJ2-5; 9 nucleotides line up with TRBD1. CDR1 is MGHDK, CDR2 SYGVNS, per germline. The CDR3 covers 16 residues. The V gene end was trimmed by 5 bases and the J gene end by 2 bases; junction bases not matched to a gene: 9. This CDR3 reads CASSYPTGGLQETQYF. CDR3 DNA sequence: TGTGCCAGCAGTTACCCGACAGGGGGTCTACAAGAGACCCAGTACTTC.

This rearrangement joins TRBV6-5 to TRBJ1-1; TRBD1 might be the D (6 bases). Deletions cut 7 bases from V and 1 base from J, with 13 bases between. The CDR3 totals 14 residues. Germline CDR1 MNHEY, CDR2 SVGAGI. CDR3 residues: CASKKGRGNTEAFF. In DNA, the CDR3 is TGTGCCAGCAAAAAGGGCAGGGGGAACACTGAAGCTTTCTTT.

This chain links TRBV27 with TRBJ2-7, with D maybe TRBD1 (6 bases). The V gene lost 4 bases and the J gene lost 4 bases, with 20 bases spanning the gap. Germline V gene data show CDR1 as MNHEY and CDR2 as SMNVEV (reference sequence). This CDR3 region has 16 residues. The CDR3: CASSSAVPGTHYEQYF. The CDR3 nucleotides read TGTGCCAGCAGTTCCGCCGTACCCGGGACACATTACGAGCAGTACTTC.

The V call is TRBV29-1, the J call TRBJ2-3; D perhaps matches TRBD2 (5 bases). The CDR3 spans 15 residues. Looked up from germline, CDR1 is SQVTM and CDR2 is ANQGSEA. Trimming pared 4 bases from V and 4 bases from J, leaving 18 bases between. The CDR3 is CSVVRGSSQADTQYF. CDR3 in DNA: TGCAGCGTTGTCCGGGGTTCCTCTCAGGCAGATACGCAGTATTTT.

The chain recombines TRBV19 with TRBJ2-1, with TRBD1 matching over 7 bases. Germline V CDR1 and CDR2: LNHDA, SQIVND (reference sequence). V shed 5 bases and J 9 bases; nucleotides not matched to a gene: 10. The CDR3 is 14 amino acids. The DNA for the CDR3 is TGTGCCAGTAGTTCCCACCAGGGGGATATTGAGCAGTTCTTC. Protein product: CASSSHQGDIEQFF.

The chain couples TRBV6-1 to TRBJ1-2; weak D call: TRBD1 (5 bases). Per the germline V gene, CDR1 is MNHNS and CDR2 is SASEGT. The CDR3 has 14 amino acids. Trimming pared 10 bases from V and 1 base from J, leaving 16 bases between. The DNA of the CDR3 is TGTGCCACCATACCCTTGACAGTTAACTATGGCTACACCTTC. Translated, it gives CATIPLTVNYGYTF.

This chain connects TRBV7-9 to TRBJ1-5; D unresolved. The CDR3 is 15 amino acids. Trimming pared 3 bases from V and 8 bases from J, leaving 17 bases between. Germline CDR1 and CDR2: SEHNR and FQNEAQ (reference sequence). Here the CDR3 DNA reads TGTGCCAGCAGCTTGTCCGGGAATGAAGAAAAGCCCCAGCATTTT. This codes for CASSLSGNEEKPQHF.

For the CDR3, the DNA is TGTGCCAGCAGCTTAGGAGACGGGACAGCTAATGAGCAGTTCTTC. This gives the protein CASSLGDGTANEQFF. The chain uses TRBV11-2 and TRBJ2-1; 7 bases match TRBD1. The CDR3 length is 15 residues. After removal of 1 base from V and 7 bases from J, the junction contained 7 bases not matched to a gene. The V gene's germline CDR1 is SGHAT and CDR2 FQNNGV.

This clone was counted a few times. The gene calls are TRBV18 and TRBJ1-2; D remains unclear. Germline CDR1 is KGHSH and CDR2 is LQKENI. The CDR3 sequence is 15 residues long. The V gene lost 3 bases and the J gene lost 7 bases, with 18 bases spanning the gap. DNA of the CDR3: TGTGCCAGCTCACCTCGTGGGGAGCTAGCAAGTGGCTACACCTTC. Protein: CASSPRGELASGYTF.

V is TRBV9 and J is TRBJ2-7, with 12 bases that match TRBD2. This CDR3 is 18 amino acids long. The V and J ends lost 3 bases and 0 bases, in that order; junction bases with no gene match: 10. From germline, CDR1 is SGDLS and CDR2 YYNGEE. This CDR3 is CASSGGGLAGGSSYEQYF. CDR3 sequence (DNA): TGTGCCAGCAGCGGCGGGGGACTAGCGGGCGGTAGCTCCTACGAGCAGTACTTC.

This chain connects TRBV6-5 to TRBJ2-5; no clear D. Germline CDR1 is MNHEY and CDR2 is SVGAGI. The CDR3 loop spans 12 amino acids. V lost 5 bases to trimming and J lost 3 bases, with 7 bases between them. The CDR3 nucleotides read TGTGCCAGCAGTCTACTTGAAGAGACCCAGTACTTC. This gives the protein CASSLLEETQYF.

This chain uses TRBV6-1 with TRBJ1-6, with 8 bases identical to TRBD1. Germline V gene lookup returns CDR1 MNHNS and CDR2 SASEGT. The junction had 10 bases not matched to a gene; V was cut back by 3 bases and J by 12 bases. This CDR3 spans 15 amino acids. The DNA for the CDR3 is TGTGCCAGCAGTGACGGACAGGGCGACGATAGACCCCTCCACTTT. Its protein is CASSDGQGDDRPLHF.

The genes are TRBV6-6 and TRBJ1-1, with D possibly being TRBD1 (6 bases). Germline V lookup: CDR1 MNHNY, CDR2 SVGAGI (reference sequence). Between the trimmed V and J ends, which lost 8 bases and 9 bases, there was a span of 19 bases. This CDR3 spans 13 amino acids. CDR3 residues: CASQEDRSSKAFF. Written as DNA, the CDR3 is TGTGCCAGCCAAGAAGACAGGAGCTCTAAAGCTTTCTTT.

The chain has TRBV7-2 and TRBJ1-5, with D possibly being TRBD1 (5 bases). Germline values: CDR1 SGHTA, CDR2 FQGNSA. The CDR3 contains 13 residues. With 5 bases removed from V and 6 bases from J, the gap between germline ends came to 11 bases. In DNA form, the CDR3 reads TGTGCCAGCAGCCAAGCAGGGTTTCAGCCCCAGCATTTT. This translates into CASSQAGFQPQHF.

The chain employs TRBV7-8 and TRBJ2-3, with D possibly matching TRBD2 (5 bases). The CDR3 has 18 amino acids. Germline CDR1 is SGHVS and CDR2 is FQNEAQ. Deletions cut 5 bases from V and 1 base from J, with 22 bases between. The CDR3 sequence is CASSRASSLGVGTDTQYF. The CDR3 DNA is TGTGCCAGCAGCCGTGCATCGAGCTTGGGAGTGGGCACAGATACGCAGTATTTT.

This clone was counted once. V usage is TRBV9 and J usage is TRBJ1-5, with 7 bases identical to TRBD1. CDR1 and CDR2 from the germline V gene are SGDLS and YYNGEE. V gave up 2 bases and J gave up 7 bases; unmatched junction bases: 9. The CDR3 length is 15 residues. CDR3 sequence reads: CASSVSGQGVQPQHF. CDR3 sequence (DNA): TGTGCCAGCAGCGTTTCCGGGCAGGGGGTCCAGCCCCAGCATTTT.

The genes are TRBV7-2 and TRBJ2-3; 7 positions match TRBD1. Unmatched junction bases numbered 8, after V lost 6 bases and J lost 2 bases. The CDR3 loop spans 15 amino acids. From germline, CDR1 is SGHTA and CDR2 FQGNSA. The CDR3 is CASRFAGGLTDTQYF. The CDR3 DNA is TGTGCCAGCAGGTTCGCAGGGGGTCTCACAGATACGCAGTATTTT.

The chain uses TRBV19 and TRBJ1-1; D is unresolved. Germline V gene lookup returns CDR1 LNHDA and CDR2 SQIVND (reference sequence). The length of the CDR3 is 16 residues. V was pared by 5 bases and J by 0 bases, with 16 bases between. For the CDR3, the DNA is TGTGCCAGTAGTCCCCCTCCTTGGGCTATGAACACTGAAGCTTTCTTT. As protein: CASSPPPWAMNTEAFF.

The chain joins TRBV15 to TRBJ2-3, with TRBD1 matching over 11 bases. Unmatched junction bases numbered 4, after V lost 3 bases and J lost 5 bases. The CDR3 is 15 amino acids. CDR1 and CDR2 (germline): LNHNV, YYDKDF (reference sequence). CDR3 sequence (DNA): TGTGCCACCAGCAGGGACAGGGGGCGGGTAGATACGCAGTATTTT. It specifies CATSRDRGRVDTQYF. The full variable domain, in which reference TRBV15 and TRBJ2-3 provide the parts outside the CDR3, is DAMVIQNPRYQVTQFGKPVTLSCSQTLNHNVMYWYQQKSSQAPKLLFHYYDKDFNNEADTPDNFQSRRPNTSFCFLDIRSPGLGDTAMYLCATSRDRGRVDTQYFGPGTRLTVL.

J is TRBJ2-7 and V is TRBV7-2; maybe TRBD2 (6 bases). The CDR3 covers 15 residues. Trimming shortened V by 1 base and J by 2 bases, and 12 bases separated the two germline ends. Germline V gives CDR1 SGHTA, CDR2 FQGNSA. The CDR3 reads CASSLVADGPYEQYF. In DNA, the CDR3 is TGTGCCAGCAGCTTAGTAGCGGATGGACCCTACGAGCAGTACTTC.

A single count supports this clone. J is TRBJ2-1 and V is TRBV9; 9 nucleotides line up with TRBD2. Germline-derived CDR1 and CDR2 are SGDLS and YYNGEE. V shed 4 bases, J shed 5 bases, and the junction held 7 bases outside the gene matches. This CDR3 region has 15 residues. DNA of the CDR3: TGTGCCAGCAGCCCGGGACTAGCTCCACACAATGAGCAGTTCTTC. This gives the protein CASSPGLAPHNEQFF.

The J gene is TRBJ2-3, the V gene TRBV5-1; TRBD2 is a possible D gene (6 bases). The CDR3 length is 17 residues. CDR1 and CDR2 from the germline V gene are SGHRS and YFSETQ. V was shortened by 0 bases and J by 2 bases, with 16 bases between the two germline ends. The CDR3 is CASSLAPGGGVTDTQYF. The CDR3 nucleotides are TGCGCCAGCAGCTTGGCACCTGGCGGAGGGGTCACAGATACGCAGTATTTT.

This rearrangement joins TRBV25-1 to TRBJ2-2; 10 nucleotides match TRBD1. The V and J ends lost 3 bases and 5 bases, in that order; junction bases with no gene match: 3. Per germline, CDR1 MGHDK and CDR2 SYGVNS. The CDR3 extends over 15 amino acids. The DNA of the CDR3 is TGTGCCAGCAGTGAGGGGACAGGGGATACCGGGGAGCTGTTTTTT. This sequence encodes CASSEGTGDTGELFF.